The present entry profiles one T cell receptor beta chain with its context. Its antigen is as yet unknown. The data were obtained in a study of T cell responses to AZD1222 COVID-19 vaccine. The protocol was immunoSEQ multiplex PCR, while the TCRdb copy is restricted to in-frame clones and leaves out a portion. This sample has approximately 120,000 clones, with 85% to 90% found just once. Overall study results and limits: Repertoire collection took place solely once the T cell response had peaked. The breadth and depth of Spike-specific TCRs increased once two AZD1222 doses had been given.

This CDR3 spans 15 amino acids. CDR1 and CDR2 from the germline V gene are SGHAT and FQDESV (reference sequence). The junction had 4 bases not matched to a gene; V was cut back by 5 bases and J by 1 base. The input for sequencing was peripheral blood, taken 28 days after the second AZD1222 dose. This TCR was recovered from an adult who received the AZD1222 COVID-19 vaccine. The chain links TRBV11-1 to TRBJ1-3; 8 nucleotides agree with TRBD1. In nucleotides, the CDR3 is TGTGCCAGCAGCACGGACAGGGTATCTGGAAACACCATATATTTT. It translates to CASSTDRVSGNTIYF.